This TCR beta chain came from a study of beta chain features in type 1 diabetes (dated by TCRdb to the late 2010s). At the level of the whole study: Mean age, gender distribution, total cell number and subset yield were not different between patients and healthy donors. A total of 107,917,701 sorted cells were examined across all samples, and the number of cells per subset was strongly correlated with RNA yield. In the study, recently diagnosed type 1 diabetes patients and matched healthy donors were compared on the TCRB repertoires of their sorted circulating CD4+ T cell subsets. Regulatory and stem cell-like memory subsets were isolated from only 8 patients and about eight healthy donors, whereas naive and central memory subsets came from all 30 or so donors. The full study reports these points: The naive, central memory and regulatory TCRB repertoires appeared to resemble one another more closely among patients than among healthy donors. At VDJ recombination sites, type 1 diabetes patients had fewer insertions and more deleted nucleotides, which implies abnormalities in thymic rearrangement. Because cDNA rather than genomic DNA was sequenced, highly expressing activated cells could have been over-represented, although no difference in activation and CD3 levels was found between groups. Because small numbers of individuals were included in the HLA sub-analyses, any influence of HLA type on TCRB rearrangement was left unresolved. Shorter templates might have been favored by PCR, but patient and control samples were amplified and corrected together, so both groups would have been affected equally by any skew. In all four CD4+ subsets, TCRB CDR3 length was moderately but significantly shorter in type 1 diabetes patients.

The entire amount of isolated RNA was reverse transcribed using the High Capacity cDNA Reverse Transcription Kit, so the sequenced TCRB transcripts were expressed ones. Deep immunoSEQ sequencing was performed on naive, central memory and regulatory T cell samples, with an average of roughly 3.3 million total reads per sample. Sorted cells were lysed in RLT buffer and RNA was extracted with DNase-treated RNeasy Micro or Mini kits, depending on cell number. To prevent cross-contamination, every cell subset was processed on its own, while patient and healthy donor samples were processed together. Using the immunoSEQ multiplex PCR, TCRB sequences were amplified from cDNA into 87-bp fragments spanning the CDR3 region. Amplicons were sequenced on the Illumina HiSeq platform. Concerning the study's data processing: Synthetic template baselines were used to correct PCR bias computationally, reads within Hamming distance 2 were collapsed together, and singletons that could not be merged were discarded. Reads were aligned against IMGT so that V, D and J genes, CDR3 length and insertions or deletions at six rearrangement sites could be assigned. Within each subset, clonotype counts were normalized to sorted cell number, and only after that were true diversity and Gini coefficients computed with the tcR R package. The overlap coefficient, calculated on TCRB nucleotide sequences, was used to measure repertoire sharing. Out-of-frame TCRB sequences from naive cells were analyzed to stand in for the pre-selection repertoire. TCRdb's version of the immuneACCESS table is confined to in-frame rearrangements and falls short of the full clone set. An unresolved V gene accounts for under half of the shortfall where checked; the remainder is of unknown origin. V and J calls and clone size come straight from that table; D and trimming were deduced from the DNA. The sample table contains roughly 380,000 clones; only one count was recorded for about 18% of them. 0.035% to 0.055% of the sample is in the top ten clones.

Note on this clone: The antigen it recognizes is unknown. Base quality data are lacking; no much larger clone is found one base away.

Each donor gave one peripheral blood draw, averaging approximately 120 mL, which was collected into heparinised tubes. A BD FACSAria II was used to sort naive, central memory, regulatory and stem cell-like memory CD4+ T cells with a panel that included CD45RO, CCR7, CD25, CD127, CD95 and CD27. Every sorted population had a purity above 95%. PBMCs were separated immediately by Lymphoprep density gradient centrifugation and were stained directly, without being cultured. Samples were stained and sorted in pairs, with one healthy donor and one patient per experiment, so that batch effects were minimized. Trimming takes 4 bases off V and 7 bases off J; junction bases not matched to a gene: 3. Based on the germline V gene, the CDR1 and CDR2 sequences are ENHRY and SYGVKD. From its cysteine to its phenylalanine, the CDR3 spans 12 amino acids. Just CDR3 DNA is preserved here, 36 bases in frame from base 1.

The source material was naive CD4+ T cells from blood. The sample's cell subset or site label, decoded: true naive CD4+ T cells. This clonotype originated in a woman between 18 and 30 years old in good health. In this chain, TRBV10-3 is recombined with TRBJ2-7; 8 central bases correspond to TRBD2. The CDR3 region reads CAISALAGEQYF. The nucleotide sequence is given as TGTGCCATCAGTGCCCTAGCGGGTGAGCAGTACTTC.